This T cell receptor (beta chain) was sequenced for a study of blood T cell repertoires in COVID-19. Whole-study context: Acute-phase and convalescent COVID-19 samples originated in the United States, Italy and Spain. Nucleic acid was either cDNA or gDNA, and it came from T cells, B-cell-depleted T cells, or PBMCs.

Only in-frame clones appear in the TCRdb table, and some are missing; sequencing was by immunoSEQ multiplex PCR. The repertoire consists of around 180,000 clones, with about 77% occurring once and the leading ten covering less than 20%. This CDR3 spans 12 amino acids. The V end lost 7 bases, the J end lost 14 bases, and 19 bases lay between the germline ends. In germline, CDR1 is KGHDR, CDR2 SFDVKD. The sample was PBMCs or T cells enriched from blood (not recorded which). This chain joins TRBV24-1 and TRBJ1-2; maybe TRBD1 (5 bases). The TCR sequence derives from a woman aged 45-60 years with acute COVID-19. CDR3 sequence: CATRNRQQAWTF. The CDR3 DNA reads TGTGCCACCAGAAACCGACAGCAGGCGTGGACCTTC.